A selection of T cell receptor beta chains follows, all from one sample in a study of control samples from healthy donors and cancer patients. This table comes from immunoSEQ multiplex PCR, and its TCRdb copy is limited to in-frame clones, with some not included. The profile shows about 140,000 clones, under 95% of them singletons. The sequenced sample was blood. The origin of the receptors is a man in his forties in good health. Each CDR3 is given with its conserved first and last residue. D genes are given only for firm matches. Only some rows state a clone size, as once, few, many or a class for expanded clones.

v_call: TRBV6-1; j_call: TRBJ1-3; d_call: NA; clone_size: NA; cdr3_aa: CASSEETGSGNTIYF; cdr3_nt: TGTGCCAGCAGTGAGGAGACAGGCTCTGGAAACACCATATATTTT
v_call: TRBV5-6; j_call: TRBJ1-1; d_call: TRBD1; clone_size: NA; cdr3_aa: CASSLEGAPNTEAFF; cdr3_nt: TGTGCCAGCAGCTTGGAGGGGGCACCAAACACTGAAGCTTTCTTT
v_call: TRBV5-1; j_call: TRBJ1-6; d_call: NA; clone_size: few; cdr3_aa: CASSLDRISPLHF; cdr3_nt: TGCGCCAGCAGCTTGGATAGGATTTCACCCCTCCACTTT
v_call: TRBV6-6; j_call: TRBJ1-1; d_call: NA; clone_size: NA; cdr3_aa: CASSPSDRNTEAFF; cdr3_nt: TGTGCCAGCAGTCCGTCGGACAGGAACACTGAAGCTTTCTTT
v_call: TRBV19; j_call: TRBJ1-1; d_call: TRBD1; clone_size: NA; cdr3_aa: CASSARGRGETEAFF; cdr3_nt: TGTGCCAGTAGCGCCCGGGGCAGGGGGGAAACTGAAGCTTTCTTT
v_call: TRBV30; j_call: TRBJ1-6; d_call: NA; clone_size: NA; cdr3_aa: CACTPGSSYNSPLHF; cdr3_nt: TGTGCCTGTACCCCAGGGAGCTCCTATAATTCACCCCTCCACTTT
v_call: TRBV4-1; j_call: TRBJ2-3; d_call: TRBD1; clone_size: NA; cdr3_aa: CASTETGTGYTDTQYF; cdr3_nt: TGCGCCAGCACCGAGACGGGGACAGGATACACAGATACGCAGTATTTT
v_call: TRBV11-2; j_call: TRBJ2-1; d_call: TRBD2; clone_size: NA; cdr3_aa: CASSPLTSGGFFYNEQFF; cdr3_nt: TGTGCCAGCAGCCCGTTGACTAGCGGGGGGTTCTTTTACAATGAGCAGTTCTTC
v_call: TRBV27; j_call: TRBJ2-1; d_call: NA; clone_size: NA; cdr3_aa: CASSLNRANEQFF; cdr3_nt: TGTGCCAGCAGTTTAAACAGGGCCAATGAGCAGTTCTTC
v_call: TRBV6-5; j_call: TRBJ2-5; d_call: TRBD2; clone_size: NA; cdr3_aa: CASSRTSVGSQYF; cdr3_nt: TGTGCCAGCAGTAGGACTAGCGTTGGTTCCCAGTACTTC
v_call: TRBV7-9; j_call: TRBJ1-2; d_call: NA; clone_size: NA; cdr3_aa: CASRPGGADYGYTF; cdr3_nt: TGTGCCAGCAGGCCGGGAGGGGCGGACTATGGCTACACCTTC
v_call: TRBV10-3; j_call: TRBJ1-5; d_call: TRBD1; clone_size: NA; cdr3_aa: CAIGRQGEPNQPQHF; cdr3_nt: TGTGCCATCGGCCGACAGGGGGAGCCCAATCAGCCCCAGCATTTT
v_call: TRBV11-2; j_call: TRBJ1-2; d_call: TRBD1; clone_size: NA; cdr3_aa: CASSLTGFNYGYTF; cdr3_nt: TGTGCCAGCAGCTTGACAGGGTTTAACTATGGCTACACCTTC